This TCR beta chain derives from a study of human CD8 memory T cell subsets. Germline CDR1 is SEHNR and CDR2 is FQNEAQ (reference sequence). The CDR3 totals 15 residues. Total CD8+ T cells were enriched by negative magnetic separation. With respect to this clonotype: Its antigen remains unknown.

Findings and limits, study-wide: When diversity was estimated with Chao1, stem-like memory T cells appeared more diverse than precursor exhausted T cells.

Investigators built TCR beta libraries using UMI-labeled 5' RACE. TCRdb reprocessed the 5' RACE reads and keeps a single row for each CDR3 protein, giving no DNA. The sample table sets out 6,000 to 8,500 distinct CDR3 sequences. V and J are TRBV7-9 and TRBJ1-1. The source of this sequence is a human donor in good health. What was sequenced was CD8+ T cells from PBMCs. This CDR3 is CASSLMIGLGTEAFF.